Listed here is a single TCR beta chain. Its antigen is undetermined. Only in-frame clones appear in the TCRdb table, and some are missing; sequencing was by immunoSEQ multiplex PCR. In the table there are 190,000 or so clones, roughly 80% of which are singletons. The CDR3 totals 16 residues. The data stem from a study of cytomegalovirus exposure and HLA in healthy donors. Across the study: The 100 to 150 validation repertoires, a later analysis reported, used the same platform as the 550 to 700 repertoires from the first cohort.

Study findings and constraints: In vitro checks showed that a few CMV-associated chains really do target CMV antigens.

Sequences were obtained from PBMCs. This clonotype originated in a woman in her late teens or twenties in good health and CMV-seropositive. The chain employs TRBV12-2 and TRBJ2-3; the table's D call, TRBD2, was not checked against the DNA. TRBV12-2 is assigned pseudogene status. The CDR3: CASRLDDWKSTDTQYF. The CDR3 DNA sequence: TGTGCAAGTCGCTTAGACGACTGGAAAAGCACAGATACGCAGTATTTT.